Presented here are 11 T cell receptor beta chains from one specimen sequenced in a study of cytomegalovirus exposure and HLA in healthy donors. Assay used: immunoSEQ multiplex PCR; TCRdb lists only in-frame clones, some missing. Of 70,000 to 80,000 clones detected, 94% appear once; the ten largest clones hold approximately 3%. The sample taken for sequencing was PBMCs. These receptors were taken from a woman between 18 and 29 years old in good health and CMV-seropositive.

This sequence joins TRBV6-1 and TRBJ2-1; 8 nucleotides match TRBD2. Losses at the gene ends were 3 bases for V and 6 bases for J; bases not matched to a gene: 7. Germline V gene lookup returns CDR1 MNHNS and CDR2 SASEGT. This CDR3 is built from 15 residues. The CDR3 loop is CASSDGTRSFNEQFF. CDR3 bases: TGTGCCAGCAGTGACGGGACTAGGTCTTTCAATGAGCAGTTCTTC.

The chain uses TRBV19 and TRBJ2-7, with 8 bases that match TRBD2. The junction had 12 bases not matched to a gene; V was cut back by 2 bases and J by 3 bases. This CDR3 is 17 amino acids long. CDR1 and CDR2 from the germline V gene are LNHDA and SQIVND (reference sequence). CDR3 protein: CASSIRLGAGEFYEQYF. The CDR3 nucleotides are TGTGCCAGTAGTATAAGGCTTGGAGCGGGGGAATTCTACGAGCAGTACTTC. The full variable domain, its missing parts supplied by reference TRBV19 and TRBJ2-7, is DGGITQSPKYLFRKEGQNVTLSCEQNLNHDAMYWYRQDPGQGLRLIYYSQIVNDFQKGDIAEGYSVSREKKESFPLTVTSAQKNPTAFYLCASSIRLGAGEFYEQYFGPGTRLTVT.

The rearrangement uses TRBV7-9 and TRBJ2-5; no reliable D call. The CDR3 loop spans 14 amino acids. Germline V gene lookup returns CDR1 SEHNR and CDR2 FQNEAQ (reference sequence). The V end lost 2 bases, the J end lost 4 bases, and 11 bases lay between the germline ends. CDR3 region: CASSLIVTAETQYF. The CDR3 coding sequence is TGTGCCAGCAGCTTAATAGTTACAGCAGAGACCCAGTACTTC. Using reference TRBV7-9 and TRBJ2-5 for the parts outside the CDR3, the full variable domain is DTGVSQNPRHKITKRGQNVTFRCDPISEHNRLYWYRQTLGQGPEFLTYFQNEAQLEKSRLLSDRFSAERPKGSFSTLEIQRTEQGDSAMYLCASSLIVTAETQYFGPGTRLLVL.

The chain joins TRBV11-1 to TRBJ2-3; TRBD2 matches 10 bases. Germline CDR1 and CDR2: SGHAT and FQDESV (reference sequence). V gave up 2 bases and J gave up 4 bases; unmatched junction bases: 3. The CDR3 totals 15 residues. The chain's CDR3 is CASSLPSGSSDTQYF. In DNA, the CDR3 is TGTGCCAGCAGCTTACCTAGCGGGAGTTCAGATACGCAGTATTTT.

The genes are TRBV5-1 and TRBJ2-5; D may be TRBD2 (7 bases). The V end lost 0 bases, the J end lost 4 bases, and 19 bases lay between the germline ends. The length of the CDR3 is 17 residues. Germline assignment: CDR1 SGHRS and CDR2 YFSETQ. CDR3: CASSLGSRMGGGETQYF. CDR3 DNA: TGCGCCAGCAGCTTGGGATCCCGAATGGGAGGGGGAGAGACCCAGTACTTC.

This rearrangement joins TRBV7-2 to TRBJ1-4, with TRBD1 as a possible D gene (5 bases). The CDR3 has 14 residues. V lost 4 bases and J lost 5, with 11 bases in between. The germline V gene encodes CDR1 SGHTA and CDR2 FQGNSA. The CDR3 DNA is TGTGCCAGCAGCTCCAGGGCGGGGAATGAAAAACTGTTTTTT. Its translation: CASSSRAGNEKLFF.

V is TRBV7-9 and J is TRBJ2-3; 11 positions match TRBD2. This CDR3 has 15 residues. V lost 2 bases and J lost 3; bases outside the gene matches: 1. From germline, CDR1 is SEHNR and CDR2 FQNEAQ (reference sequence). This CDR3 is CASSLIAGGTDTQYF. The CDR3 region has the DNA TGTGCCAGCAGCTTAATAGCGGGGGGGACAGATACGCAGTATTTT.

This sequence joins TRBV27 and TRBJ1-1; 8 bases align to TRBD1. Per the germline V gene, CDR1 is MNHEY and CDR2 is SMNVEV (reference sequence). V lost 4 bases, J lost 2 bases, and 6 bases stayed unmatched. CDR3 length: 15 residues. The CDR3 DNA follows: TGTGCCAGCAGTTCCACCGGACAGGGCAACACTGAAGCTTTCTTT. Translation: CASSSTGQGNTEAFF.

V gene TRBV5-6 combines with J gene TRBJ1-2; 8 bases are a match to TRBD1. The CDR3 length is 15 residues. V gave up 2 bases and J gave up 2 bases; unmatched junction bases: 5. Germline V gene data show CDR1 as SGHDT and CDR2 as YYEEEE. CDR3 coding DNA: TGTGCCAGCAGCTTAGCAGGGGGCCAGAACTATGGCTACACCTTC. Protein: CASSLAGGQNYGYTF.

V and J are TRBV4-2 and TRBJ2-5; 10 nucleotides match TRBD1. The germline gives CDR1 LGHNA, CDR2 YNFKEQ. V lost 3 bases, J lost 2 bases, and 12 bases stayed unmatched. The CDR3 runs 18 residues. CDR3: CASSHIIGGTGEQETQYF. In DNA, the CDR3 is TGTGCCAGCAGCCATATCATAGGGGGGACAGGGGAACAAGAGACCCAGTACTTC.

The chain employs TRBV21-1 and TRBJ2-2; the table gives TRBD1 as D, unverified against the DNA. TRBV21-1 is a pseudogene segment. CDR3 length: 20 amino acids. The CDR3 DNA follows: TGTGCCAGCAGCAAGATACACAGGCAAGCCTGGATCAATCACACCGGGGAGCTGTTTTTT. Its translation is CASSKIHRQAWINHTGELFF.